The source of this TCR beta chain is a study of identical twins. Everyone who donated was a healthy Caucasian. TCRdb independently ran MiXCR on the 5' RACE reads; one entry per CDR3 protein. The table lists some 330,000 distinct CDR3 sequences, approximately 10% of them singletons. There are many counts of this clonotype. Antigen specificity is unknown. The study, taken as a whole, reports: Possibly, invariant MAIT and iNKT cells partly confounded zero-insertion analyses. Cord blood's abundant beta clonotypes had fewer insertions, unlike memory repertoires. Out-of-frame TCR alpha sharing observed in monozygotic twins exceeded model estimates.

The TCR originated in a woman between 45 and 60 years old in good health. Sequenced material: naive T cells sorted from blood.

CDR3 DNA sequence: TGCGCCAGCAGCTTGGGACTAGTCGGTTACGAGCAGTACTTC. This encodes CASSLGLVGYEQYF. The chain employs TRBV5-1 and TRBJ2-7; possible D gene TRBD2, 6 bases. There are 14 residues in the CDR3. Between the trimmed V and J ends, which lost 0 bases and 4 bases, there was a span of 11 bases. Germline lookup yields CDR1 SGHRS and CDR2 YFSETQ.